The 24 T cell receptor beta chains reported below all come from one sample, sequenced in a study of T cell repertoires in cytomegalovirus infection. Their target antigens are unknown. MiXCR, run by TCRdb on the reads, gives a single entry per CDR3 protein. The sample lists approximately 730,000 distinct CDR3 sequences, 25% to 35% occurring once. The sample here was cultured CD8+ T cells from PBMCs, taken from culture after CMV antigen stimulation. Source of these receptors: a human donor in good health (CMV status not recorded). Some clones in this sample may be carry-over from other donors' samples.

The gene calls are TRBV6-1 and TRBJ2-3; 10 nucleotides align to TRBD2. CDR1 and CDR2 (germline): MNHNS, SASEGT. The CDR3 is made up of 15 amino acids. The V and J ends lost 3 bases and 3 bases, in that order; junction bases with no gene match: 3. CDR3 nucleotides: TGTGCCAGCAGTGATACTAGCGGGGAAACAGATACGCAGTATTTT. It yields the protein CASSDTSGETDTQYF.

This chain uses TRBV19 with TRBJ1-1; D is uncertain. Trimming left V 3 bases short and J 6 bases short, with 14 bases between. The CDR3 sequence is 14 residues long. Per germline, CDR1 LNHDA and CDR2 SQIVND (reference sequence). In DNA form, the CDR3 reads TGTGCCAGTAGTATTGCCCAGGCAGGCTCTGAAGCTTTCTTT. Translating gives CASSIAQAGSEAFF.

This clonotype was seen more than once but under ten times. The J gene is TRBJ2-2, the V gene TRBV19; 7 bases line up with TRBD2. The trim removed 11 bases at V and 7 bases at J, leaving 10 bases unmatched. From germline, CDR1 is LNHDA and CDR2 SQIVND (reference sequence). The CDR3 length is 13 residues. CDR3 nucleotide sequence: TGTGCCGGGGGGGACGGCTGGGGCGGGGAGCTGTTTTTT. Its protein product is CAGGDGWGGELFF.

The CDR3 DNA follows: TGTGCCAGCAACCCGGGGGTTACTAGCACAGATACGCAGTATTTT. It translates to CASNPGVTSTDTQYF. This rearrangement joins TRBV7-9 to TRBJ2-3, with a possible D match to TRBD2 (6 bases). Trimming removed 7 bases from V and 0 bases from J, with 14 bases in between. Germline CDR1 reads SEHNR; CDR2 reads FQNEAQ (reference sequence). This CDR3 spans 15 amino acids.

J is TRBJ1-6 and V is TRBV7-6; 7 bases map to TRBD1. The germline gives CDR1 SGHVS, CDR2 FNYEAQ. Trimming cost V 4 bases and J 7 bases; bases outside gene matches: 10. The CDR3 runs 16 residues. CDR3 sequence (DNA): TGTGCCAGCAGCTCAACCGACAGGGTGGGGAATTCACCCCTCCACTTT. Its translation is CASSSTDRVGNSPLHF.

In this sample, this clonotype turned up many times. Germline is not matched at one junction end, which may reflect a read error. The gene calls are TRBV7-7 and TRBJ2-2; 14 nucleotides agree with TRBD2. The V gene's germline CDR1 is SSHAT and CDR2 FNYEAQ (reference sequence). The CDR3 sequence is 15 residues long. The chain's CDR3 is CASSGLAGGTGELFF. The DNA of the CDR3 is TGTGCTAGCAGTGGACTAGCGGGAGGTACCGGGGAGCTGTTTTTT.

This clonotype has a handful of counts. The chain carries TRBV6-1 and TRBJ1-1; perhaps TRBD1 as D (5 bases). Germline V gene data show CDR1 as MNHNS and CDR2 as SASEGT. The V and J ends lost 5 bases and 6 bases respectively, with 10 bases between them. CDR3 length: 12 residues. The CDR3, as DNA: TGTGCCAGCAGTAGGGACGAAGCTGAAGCTTTCTTT. Translated: CASSRDEAEAFF.

This clonotype appeared a few times. The chain combines TRBV6-2 or TRBV6-3 with TRBJ2-7; 7 bases are shared with TRBD1. Germline assignment: CDR1 MNHEY and CDR2 SVGEGT. Unmatched junction bases numbered 10, after V lost 6 bases and J lost 5 bases. The CDR3 is 14 amino acids. As DNA, the CDR3 is TGTGCCAGCAGACCCGACAGGGCGAACCACGAGCAGTACGTC. This gives the protein CASRPDRANHEQYV.

This clonotype was detected a few times. This rearrangement joins TRBV11-1 to TRBJ2-5; the D call may be TRBD1 or TRBD2 (6 bases each). CDR1 is SGHAT, CDR2 FQDESV, per germline (reference sequence). V dropped 5 bases and J dropped 2 bases, with 21 bases sitting between them. The CDR3 length is 17 residues. Written as DNA, the CDR3 is TGTGCCAGCAGCCCAGGGGCGGGACTTGACCTACAAGAGACCCAGTACTTC. Translating gives CASSPGAGLDLQETQYF. Using reference TRBV11-1 and TRBJ2-5 for the parts outside the CDR3, the full variable domain is EAEVAQSPRYKITEKSQAVAFWCDPISGHATLYWYRQILGQGPELLVQFQDESVVDDSQLPKDRFSAERLKGVDSTLKIQPAELGDSAMYLCASSPGAGLDLQETQYFGPGTRLLVL.

V and J are TRBV6-5 and TRBJ2-1, with D maybe TRBD1 (5 bases). The V gene's germline CDR1 is MNHEY and CDR2 SVGAGI. Trimming took 5 bases from V and 6 from J, leaving 20 bases between them. This CDR3 contains 16 residues. The CDR3 loop reads CASSLGVVRYVNEQFF. The CDR3 bases are TGTGCCAGCAGTCTAGGGGTTGTTCGGTACGTCAATGAGCAGTTCTTC.

Comments on this clonotype: Germline and junction disagree at one end, which may indicate a read error. The chain combines TRBV7-7 with TRBJ2-1, with TRBD2 matching over 8 bases. Germline lookup yields CDR1 SSHAT and CDR2 FNYEAQ (reference sequence). This CDR3 has 15 amino acids. The CDR3 region is CASSLITSGRDEQFF. The CDR3 DNA reads as TGTGCTAGCAGCTTGATCACTAGCGGAAGGGATGAGCAGTTCTTC.

The gene calls are TRBV5-1 and TRBJ2-3; D not resolved. The length of the CDR3 is 12 residues. CDR1 SGHRS and CDR2 YFSETQ come from the germline V gene. Between the trimmed V and J ends, which lost 4 bases and 6 bases, there was a span of 9 bases. CDR3 sequence reads: CASSRALDTQYF. The DNA for the CDR3 is TGCGCCAGCAGCAGGGCCTTGGATACGCAGTATTTT.

The sample holds a few counts of this clonotype. CDR3: CASIGRGAYNEQFF. CDR3 DNA: TGTGCCAGCATCGGGCGGGGGGCCTACAATGAGCAGTTCTTC. V is TRBV6-5 and J is TRBJ2-1; TRBD2 matches 8 bases. The J segment lost 2 bases and the V segment lost 7 bases, leaving 4 bases of the junction unmatched. CDR3 length: 14 residues. Germline V lookup: CDR1 MNHEY, CDR2 SVGAGI.

This clonotype was detected ten times or more. The chain recombines TRBV27 with TRBJ1-1; a possible D gene is TRBD1 (5 bases). Between the trimmed V and J ends, which lost 3 bases and 5 bases, there was a span of 19 bases. The CDR3 contains 16 residues. Germline lookup yields CDR1 MNHEY and CDR2 SMNVEV (reference sequence). The CDR3 loop is CASSFFGAIGMTEAFF. For the CDR3, the DNA is TGTGCCAGCAGTTTTTTCGGGGCGATCGGAATGACTGAAGCTTTCTTT.

The rearrangement uses TRBV4-1 and TRBJ2-2, with D perhaps TRBD1 or TRBD2 (6 bases each). The CDR3 covers 16 residues. V lost 4 bases, J lost 4 bases, and 16 bases lay in between. Germline values: CDR1 MGHRA, CDR2 YSYEKL. The CDR3 DNA reads as TGCGCCAGCAGCCCGACATCGGGGGCAGGCACCGGGGAGCTGTTTTTT. Protein sequence: CASSPTSGAGTGELFF.

This clonotype came up a few times. The chain joins TRBV7-9 to TRBJ1-2; perhaps TRBD1 as D (5 bases). Germline V gives CDR1 SEHNR, CDR2 FQNEAQ (reference sequence). This CDR3 contains 14 residues. V was clipped by 1 base and J by 4 bases, with 10 bases between them. The CDR3 reads CASSLVGGLYGYTF. The CDR3 nucleotides read TGTGCCAGCAGCTTAGTTGGGGGACTCTATGGCTACACCTTC.

In regard to this clonotype: Given a much more abundant clone one base away, this may be a read error. The chain couples TRBV7-8 to TRBJ2-3; a possible D gene is TRBD2 (5 bases). The CDR3 is made up of 20 amino acids. V lost 4 bases and J 6 bases, leaving 32 bases between the germline ends. Germline V lookup: CDR1 SGHVS, CDR2 FQNEAQ. CDR3 coding DNA: TGTGCCAGCAGCTATCGAGGGCCTCTACCCGGACTCTGCATAGAGGATACGCAGTATTTT. This translates into CASSYRGPLPGLCIEDTQYF.

The table lists this clonotype with many counts. In nucleotides, the CDR3 is TGTGCCAGCAGCTTAGCAGGGTTCCTTTACGAGCAGTACGTC. Amino acid sequence: CASSLAGFLYEQYV. This chain uses TRBV7-2 with TRBJ2-7; D remains unclear. The germline V gene encodes CDR1 SGHTA and CDR2 FQGNSA. The CDR3 runs to 14 residues. Trimming pared 0 bases from V and 4 bases from J, leaving 10 bases between.

The V gene is TRBV27, the J gene TRBJ1-1, with TRBD1 identical over 7 bases. CDR1 and CDR2 from the germline V gene are MNHEY and SMNVEV (reference sequence). V shed 2 bases and J 1 base; nucleotides not matched to a gene: 4. The length of the CDR3 is 15 residues. In DNA form, the CDR3 reads TGTGCCAGCAGTTTAGGCAGGGGGAAGAACACTGAAGCTTTCTTT. Translating gives CASSLGRGKNTEAFF.

This chain connects TRBV4-1 to TRBJ2-7; 12 bases agree with TRBD2. The CDR3 contains 16 residues. J lost 0 bases, V lost 4 bases, and 4 bases had no gene match. The V gene's germline CDR1 is MGHRA and CDR2 YSYEKL. CDR3 residues: CASSPSLAGGSYEQYF. In DNA, the CDR3 is TGCGCCAGCAGCCCTTCACTAGCGGGGGGCTCCTACGAGCAGTACTTC.

The rearrangement joins TRBV5-4 to TRBJ1-2; D unresolved. Germline V lookup: CDR1 SGHNT, CDR2 YYREEE (reference sequence). The CDR3 has 14 amino acids. Trimming cost V 1 base and J 8 bases, with 15 bases left between them. The CDR3 sequence: CASSLNIWEAGYTF. For the CDR3, the DNA is TGTGCCAGCAGCTTGAATATCTGGGAGGCCGGCTACACCTTC.

The J gene is TRBJ2-1, the V gene TRBV12-3 or TRBV12-4, with D perhaps being TRBD1 or TRBD2 (7 bases each). The CDR3 length is 15 residues. V gave up 3 bases and J gave up 14 bases, with 23 bases separating them. The CDR3 sequence is CASSFFSGSQGREFF. CDR3 DNA: TGTGCCAGCAGTTTTTTCAGTGGGTCACAGGGGAGGGAGTTCTTC.

This clonotype was counted a few times. J is TRBJ1-2 and V is TRBV29-1; D might be TRBD1 (5 bases). Between the trimmed V and J ends, which lost 0 bases and 8 bases, there was a span of 22 bases. The CDR3 contains 16 residues. The germline CDR1 and CDR2 sequences are SQVTM and ANQGSEA. The CDR3: CSVEDRGLEQAEGYTF. The DNA for the CDR3 is TGCAGCGTTGAAGATCGGGGACTCGAACAGGCGGAGGGCTACACCTTC. Supplemented by reference TRBV29-1 and TRBJ1-2, the full variable domain reads SAVISQKPSRDICQRGTSLTIQCQVDSQVTMMFWYRQQPGQSLTLIATANQGSEATYESGFVIDKFPISRPNLTFSTLTVSNMSPEDSSIYLCSVEDRGLEQAEGYTFGSGTRLTVV.

A few counts support this clonotype. The J gene is TRBJ1-2, the V gene TRBV12-3 or TRBV12-4; unclear D gene. This CDR3 region has 14 residues. Trimming cost V 3 bases and J 4 bases, with 12 bases left between them. CDR3 sequence reads: CASSFSPMVYGYTF. Here the CDR3 DNA reads TGTGCCAGCAGTTTTTCCCCAATGGTCTATGGCTACACCTTC.